Each of the 9 T cell receptor beta chains below was sequenced from the same sample in a study of blood T cells in healthy people across ages. The use of a sample-barcoded 5' primer and a J-beta primer mix characterized a second PCR of about 7 to 12 cycles. TCRdb fed the 5' RACE reads into MiXCR, producing one record per CDR3 protein. In the table there are some 1.8 million distinct CDR3 sequences, 30% to 40% of which are singletons. The specimen was blood. The receptors were gathered from a human donor in good health.

This clonotype was seen a handful of times. V gene TRBV12-3 or TRBV12-4 combines with J gene TRBJ2-5; tentative D call: TRBD2 (6 bases). The last part of the DNA fits TRBJ2-7 better; the J call may be wrong. There are 14 residues in the CDR3. As DNA, the CDR3 is TGTGCCAGCGGCAGAACGGGACTGACTGTCGAGCAGTACTTC. It specifies CASGRTGLTVEQYF.

This clonotype was observed a handful of times. The chain combines TRBV5-1 with TRBJ2-1; D tentatively fits TRBD1 or TRBD2 (5 bases each). Trimming stripped 0 bases from V and 8 bases from J, with 6 bases between. The CDR3 runs to 12 residues. Germline CDR1 and CDR2: SGHRS and YFSETQ. The DNA for the CDR3 is TGCGCCAGCAGCTTGGGGGACGATGAGCAGTTCTTC. This encodes CASSLGDDEQFF.

This clonotype was observed a handful of times. J is TRBJ2-1 and V is TRBV4-1; TRBD2 might be the D (5 bases). This CDR3 is built from 14 residues. Trimming shortened V by 6 bases and J by 7 bases, and 16 bases separated the two germline ends. Germline loops: CDR1 MGHRA, CDR2 YSYEKL. The CDR3 region is CASSQRGRVNEQFF. The DNA for the CDR3 is TGCGCCAGCAGTCAACGGGGTCGTGTGAATGAGCAGTTCTTC.

The rearrangement joins TRBV20-1 to TRBJ2-1; no clear D. From germline, CDR1 is DFQATT and CDR2 SNEGSKA (reference sequence). Trimming pared 4 bases from V and 7 bases from J, leaving 8 bases between. The CDR3 is 11 residues long. In DNA form, the CDR3 reads TGCAGTGCTACTGGGGAAAATGAGCAGTTCTTC. Translation: CSATGENEQFF.

This clonotype was recorded a few times. The chain's CDR3 is CSVGRGGSDTQYF. CDR3 sequence (DNA): TGCAGCGTTGGGAGGGGGGGGTCAGATACGCAGTATTTT. V and J are TRBV29-1 and TRBJ2-3, with D possibly TRBD2 on 7 matching bases. CDR1 and CDR2 from the germline V gene are SQVTM and ANQGSEA. Trimming stripped 4 bases from V and 4 bases from J, with 12 bases between. This CDR3 is built from 13 residues.

A remark on this clonotype: Mismatch with germline at one junction end may stem from a read error. J is TRBJ2-1 and V is TRBV6-5; 12 nucleotides align to TRBD2. The CDR3 extends over 16 amino acids. Germline V lookup: CDR1 MNHEY, CDR2 SVGAGI. The CDR3 sequence: CASSQFLAGGLAERFF. In DNA form, the CDR3 reads TGTGCCAGCAGTCAATTTCTAGCGGGGGGGCTCGCTGAGCGGTTCTTC.

This chain uses TRBV5-6 with TRBJ2-2, with D perhaps given as TRBD1 or TRBD2 (5 bases each). Germline CDR1 SGHDT, CDR2 YYEEEE. The CDR3 totals 15 residues. The V and J ends lost 3 bases and 4 bases respectively, with 13 bases between them. DNA of the CDR3: TGTGCCAGCAGCTGGGGGATAGGGGCCACCGGGGAGCTGTTTTTT. Residues: CASSWGIGATGELFF.

This rearrangement joins TRBV10-3 to TRBJ2-3; 7 bases are a match to TRBD2. V gave up 10 bases and J gave up 0 bases; unmatched junction bases: 7. This CDR3 has 14 residues. CDR1 is ENHRY and CDR2 is SYGVKD in the germline V gene. In DNA, the CDR3 is TGTGCCACCGGCAGCGGGGAAAGCACAGATACGCAGTATTTT. The encoded protein is CATGSGESTDTQYF.

The chain employs TRBV6-1 and TRBJ2-5; 7 positions match TRBD2. The germline V gene has CDR1 MNHNS and CDR2 SASEGT. The CDR3 has 15 amino acids. Losses at the gene ends were 0 bases for V and 11 bases for J; bases not matched to a gene: 12. CDR3 loop: CASSEAGGRQGVQYF. The CDR3 bases are TGTGCCAGCAGTGAAGCGGGCGGGAGACAAGGCGTGCAGTACTTC.